What follows are 26 T cell receptor beta chains derived from one specimen sequenced in a study of quantifying T cell responses using KT2 cells. About the study: RNA was reverse transcribed with TCR alpha and beta constant-region primers.

A single-stranded UMI oligo with SP2 sequence was ligated to cDNA 3' ends. First-round PCR used roughly 4 cycles and beta primers RC1.1 and RC1.2 covering TRBC1 and TRBC2. One entry per CDR3 protein, called by TCRdb with MiXCR from the UMI-ligation and nested PCR reads. The data show 25,000 to 35,000 distinct CDR3 sequences, with under 7.5% seen just once and more than 15% held by the top ten. The sequencing input was PBMCs spiked with cells of the T cell clone KT2. The receptors were gathered from a human donor.

This clonotype appeared many times. V is TRBV7-8 and J is TRBJ2-1; D is possibly TRBD2 (6 bases). The CDR3 contains 11 residues. V was pared by 1 base and J by 15 bases, with 10 bases between. Per the germline V gene, CDR1 is SGHVS and CDR2 is FQNEAQ. For the CDR3, the DNA is TGTGCCAGCAGCTTAGGGGGGGAATCGTTCTTC. Protein: CASSLGGESFF. Full variable domain (rest looked up from reference TRBV7-8 and TRBJ2-1): GAGVSQSPRYKVAKRGQDVALRCDPISGHVSLFWYQQALGQGPEFLTYFQNEAQLDKSGLPSDRFFAERPEGSVSTLKIQRTQQEDSAVYLCASSLGGESFFGPGTRLTVL.

This clonotype was found a few times. The chain couples TRBV20-1 to TRBJ1-1; D is undetermined. The V and J ends lost 1 base and 5 bases respectively, with 8 bases between them. The germline V gene encodes CDR1 DFQATT and CDR2 SNEGSKA (reference sequence). There are 12 residues in the CDR3. CDR3 bases: TGCAGTGCTAGAGTGTATAGGACTGAAGCTTTCTTT. The encoded protein is CSARVYRTEAFF.

The V and J genes are TRBV2 and TRBJ2-5; D perhaps matches TRBD2 (6 bases). V lost 5 bases, J lost 5 bases, and 12 bases lay in between. The CDR3 length is 13 residues. Germline loops: CDR1 SNHLY, CDR2 FYNNEI. CDR3 sequence: CASSFRLGETQYF. As DNA, the CDR3 is TGTGCCAGCAGTTTCCGACTAGGGGAGACCCAGTACTTC.

This clonotype was detected ten times or more. V usage is TRBV7-9 and J usage is TRBJ1-2; possible D gene TRBD1, 6 bases. This CDR3 contains 16 residues. The V end lost 6 bases, the J end lost 3 bases, and 20 bases lay between the germline ends. The germline V gene has CDR1 SEHNR and CDR2 FQNEAQ (reference sequence). The DNA for the CDR3 is TGTGCCAGCAGTTTTTACCCACAGGGCCCCGACTATGGCTACACCTTC. Its translation: CASSFYPQGPDYGYTF.

This clonotype was counted ten times or more. J is TRBJ2-7 and V is TRBV5-1; TRBD1 matches 7 bases. Germline CDR1 reads SGHRS; CDR2 reads YFSETQ. With 4 bases clipped from V and 6 bases from J, the junction kept 13 bases outside the gene matches. This CDR3 region has 15 residues. CDR3 nucleotide sequence: TGCGCCAGCAGCAGCTACGACAGGGATTCTGGCGAGCAGTACTTC. It is translated as CASSSYDRDSGEQYF.

This clonotype is labeled medium-sized (0.01 to 0.1%). The junction and the germline gene differ at one end; a read error may be behind it. This sequence joins TRBV29-1 and TRBJ1-1; 8 nucleotides match TRBD1. Germline V CDR1 and CDR2: SQVTM, ANQGSEA. The CDR3 is made up of 14 amino acids. Written as DNA, the CDR3 is TGCAGCGTTGAAGGGCGACAGGGGAACGCTGAAGCTTTCTTT. Translated, it gives CSVEGRQGNAEAFF.

This clonotype was counted ten times or more. V is TRBV7-8 and J is TRBJ2-1, with 11 bases aligning to TRBD1. Germline V lookup: CDR1 SGHVS, CDR2 FQNEAQ. V lost 6 bases to trimming and J lost 4 bases; unmatched junction nucleotides: 8. CDR3 length: 16 amino acids. The CDR3, as DNA: TGTGCCAGCAGGGAATTCGGACAGGGGGCGTACAATGAGCAGTTCTTC. Protein: CASREFGQGAYNEQFF.

This clonotype was detected only a few times. CDR3 nucleotide sequence: TGTGCCAGCAGCGACCCCGGGACGCCTCCATACAATGAGCAGTTCTTC. It translates to CASSDPGTPPYNEQFF. This chain joins TRBV7-2 and TRBJ2-1; D assignment may be TRBD1 or TRBD2 (5 bases each). Germline CDR1 reads SGHTA; CDR2 reads FQGNSA. Trimming pared 5 bases from V and 4 bases from J, leaving 18 bases between. The CDR3 runs 16 residues.

This clonotype has ten or more counts. The gene calls are TRBV10-1 and TRBJ2-3, with D tentatively TRBD2 (5 bases). Trimming removed 2 bases at V and 0 bases at J, with 9 bases between. This CDR3 is built from 15 residues. The germline V gene encodes CDR1 WNHNN and CDR2 SYGVQD (reference sequence). CDR3 sequence reads: CASSEGGPSTDTQYF. CDR3 nucleotides: TGCGCCAGCAGTGAGGGCGGGCCCAGCACAGATACGCAGTATTTT.

This clonotype was counted ten times or more. The chain carries TRBV11-2 and TRBJ2-7; D not certain. The length of the CDR3 is 13 residues. Looked up from germline, CDR1 is SGHAT and CDR2 is FQNNGV. V was clipped by 6 bases and J by 2 bases, with 11 bases between them. This CDR3 reads CASSSANTYEQYF. The CDR3 DNA follows: TGTGCCAGCAGTTCGGCTAACACCTACGAGCAGTACTTC.

Ten or more counts support this clonotype. This chain links TRBV11-2 with TRBJ2-1, with 8 bases lining up with TRBD1. Germline values: CDR1 SGHAT, CDR2 FQNNGV. The CDR3 is 15 amino acids. Trimming took 5 bases from V and 1 from J; bases not matched to a gene: 4. The CDR3 sequence is CASSPYRGSYNEQFF. The CDR3 DNA reads as TGTGCCAGCAGCCCGTACAGGGGGTCCTACAATGAGCAGTTCTTC. The full variable domain, rest sourced from reference TRBV11-2 and TRBJ2-1, is EAGVAQSPRYKIIEKRQSVAFWCNPISGHATLYWYQQILGQGPKLLIQFQNNGVVDDSQLPKDRFSAERLKGVDSTLKIQPAKLEDSAVYLCASSPYRGSYNEQFFGPGTRLTVL.

This sequence joins TRBV7-2 and TRBJ2-2; D remains unclear. Germline V gives CDR1 SGHTA, CDR2 FQGNSA. CDR3 length equals 13 residues. V dropped 6 bases and J dropped 6 bases, with 11 bases sitting between them. CDR3 coding DNA: TGTGCCAGCAGAAGGGTAGACCCCGGGGAGCTGTTTTTT. Translation gives CASRRVDPGELFF.

This clonotype has at least ten counts. This sequence joins TRBV29-1 and TRBJ2-7, with D tentatively TRBD1 (5 bases). The length of the CDR3 is 13 residues. Looked up from germline, CDR1 is SQVTM and CDR2 is ANQGSEA. The V end was cut by 6 bases, the J end by 0 bases, with 12 bases between. CDR3 nucleotides: TGCAGCGTGACCCAGGGCAGCTCCTACGAGCAGTACTTC. It is translated as CSVTQGSSYEQYF.

The chain is built from TRBV27 and TRBJ2-1, with D unresolved. The V end lost 7 bases, the J end lost 1 base, and 14 bases lay between the germline ends. Per germline, CDR1 MNHEY and CDR2 SMNVEV (reference sequence). The CDR3 totals 15 residues. The CDR3, as DNA: TGTGCCAGCACGTTAGTGTCGGCGTCCTACAATGAGCAGTTCTTC. As protein: CASTLVSASYNEQFF.

By share of the sample, this clonotype is medium-sized. The V call is TRBV19, the J call TRBJ2-2; D remains ambiguous. With 7 bases removed from V and 7 bases from J, the gap between germline ends came to 7 bases. Germline CDR1 and CDR2: LNHDA and SQIVND (reference sequence). The CDR3 runs to 11 residues. CDR3 in DNA: TGTGCCAGTACTTCTTTCGGGGAGCTGTTTTTT. It codes for CASTSFGELFF.

The sample holds many counts of this clonotype. The rearrangement uses TRBV9 and TRBJ2-7, with TRBD2 matching 7 bases. Germline assignment: CDR1 SGDLS and CDR2 YYNGEE. This CDR3 has 14 amino acids. V lost 0 bases to trimming and J lost 4 bases; unmatched junction nucleotides: 4. CDR3 in amino acids: CASSVGSGGYEQYF. The DNA of the CDR3 is TGTGCCAGCAGCGTAGGGTCGGGGGGTTACGAGCAGTACTTC.

This rearrangement joins TRBV27 to TRBJ2-7, with D possibly being TRBD1 or TRBD2 (5 bases each). The CDR3 has 14 residues. V was pared by 5 bases and J by 3 bases, with 14 bases between. The germline CDR1 and CDR2 sequences are MNHEY and SMNVEV (reference sequence). The CDR3 bases are TGTGCCAGCAGTATCGGGACGGGGTACTACGAGCAGTACTTC. This encodes CASSIGTGYYEQYF.

The chain links TRBV7-9 to TRBJ1-2; D call uncertain. V lost 5 bases to trimming and J lost 2 bases, with 6 bases between them. Germline V gene sequence: CDR1 SEHNR, CDR2 FQNEAQ (reference sequence). The CDR3 contains 12 residues. CDR3 sequence: CASSPPNYGYTF. CDR3 sequence (DNA): TGTGCCAGCAGCCCTCCCAACTATGGCTACACCTTC.

This chain links TRBV6-2 or TRBV6-3 with TRBJ2-7, with D possibly matching TRBD1 (6 bases). This CDR3 is built from 13 residues. Trimming took 5 bases from V and 9 from J, leaving 17 bases between them. Germline assignment: CDR1 MNHEY and CDR2 SVGEGT. CDR3 loop: CASSHFNRDGQYF. For the CDR3, the DNA is TGTGCCAGCAGTCACTTCAACAGGGATGGGCAGTACTTC.

Only a few counts were recorded for this clonotype. The chain is built from TRBV9 and TRBJ1-1, with TRBD1 identical over 7 bases. The CDR3 is 13 amino acids. CDR1 is SGDLS, CDR2 YYNGEE, per germline. The J segment lost 5 bases and the V segment lost 3 bases, leaving 4 bases of the junction unmatched. The CDR3 DNA reads as TGTGCCAGCAGCGGACAGGGAGATACTGAAGCTTTCTTT. This gives the protein CASSGQGDTEAFF.

V and J are TRBV6-1 and TRBJ2-7, with D possibly being TRBD1 (6 bases). The CDR3 is 14 residues long. V was cut by 1 base and J by 5 bases, with 12 bases left in between. CDR1 MNHNS and CDR2 SASEGT come from the germline V gene. In DNA form, the CDR3 reads TGTGCCAGCAGTGAAGTGGCAGGGGTGGACGAGCAGTACTTC. Its protein is CASSEVAGVDEQYF.

Many counts were recorded for this clonotype. CDR3 residues: CAWSVDPDQETQYF. As DNA, the CDR3 is TGTGCCTGGAGTGTAGATCCAGATCAAGAGACCCAGTACTTC. The genes are TRBV30 and TRBJ2-5; D remains unclear. The CDR3 contains 14 residues. Per the germline V gene, CDR1 is GTSNPN and CDR2 is SVGIG (reference sequence). V shed 0 bases and J shed 2 bases, with 10 bases lying between them.

This clonotype was seen at least ten times. This rearrangement joins TRBV5-1 to TRBJ2-3, with D perhaps TRBD1 (5 bases). Germline V gene data show CDR1 as SGHRS and CDR2 as YFSETQ. The CDR3 spans 16 residues. V lost 0 bases to trimming and J lost 0 bases, with 11 bases between them. This CDR3 is CASSLEGDRSTDTQYF. The CDR3 region has the DNA TGCGCCAGCAGCTTGGAAGGGGATAGAAGCACAGATACGCAGTATTTT.

This clonotype was counted ten times or more. The CDR3 nucleotides are TGCAGTGCTAAAAAACGGGCAGGGCTGGACTATGGCTACACCTTC. It codes for CSAKKRAGLDYGYTF. V and J are TRBV20-1 and TRBJ1-2; D may be TRBD1 (5 bases). The CDR3 loop spans 15 amino acids. Deletions cut 4 bases from V and 3 bases from J, with 18 bases between. Germline V gene lookup returns CDR1 DFQATT and CDR2 SNEGSKA (reference sequence).

This clonotype was found many times. This rearrangement joins TRBV18 to TRBJ2-3; D remains unclear. The V end was cut by 2 bases, the J end by 6 bases, with 3 bases between. The germline V gene has CDR1 KGHSH and CDR2 LQKENI. There are 11 residues in the CDR3. CDR3 sequence: CASSPGDTQYF. Written as DNA, the CDR3 is TGTGCCAGCTCACCAGGGGATACGCAGTATTTT.

This clonotype appeared many times. A junction end diverges from the germline sequence, so it may reflect a read error. Here the CDR3 DNA reads TGTGCCAGCAGCCTAGCTGGGCTAATGGGAGACAATGAGCAGTTCTTC. Amino acids: CASSLAGLMGDNEQFF. This chain uses TRBV7-2 with TRBJ2-1; D may be TRBD2 (5 bases). This CDR3 comprises 16 residues. CDR1 is SGHTA and CDR2 is FQGNSA in the germline V gene. The complete variable domain, with remaining parts taken from reference TRBV7-2 and TRBJ2-1, reads GAGVSQSPSNKVTEKGKDVELRCDPISGHTALYWYRQSLGQGLEFLIYFQGNSAPDKSGLPSDRFSAERTGGSVSTLTIQRTQQEDSAVYLCASSLAGLMGDNEQFFGPGTRLTVL.